Listed here are 6 T cell receptor beta chains from one sample, sequenced in a study of shared T cell receptors in the human thymus. Generated by immunoSEQ multiplex PCR, the TCRdb table keeps only in-frame clones and is missing some. Of some 640,000 clones in the sample, around 87% were seen once. This same sample was also taken into another study, of human thymus T cells.

The sample was thymocytes. The receptors originated from a boy in the first two years of life with a congenital heart defect.

This rearrangement joins TRBV27 to TRBJ1-1; 8 nucleotides match TRBD1. The V gene end was trimmed by 8 bases and the J gene end by 1 base; junction bases not matched to a gene: 3. This CDR3 contains 13 residues. Germline V CDR1 and CDR2: MNHEY, SMNVEV (reference sequence). CDR3 in amino acids: CASRDRTNTEAFF. The CDR3 DNA reads as TGTGCCAGCCGGGACAGGACGAACACTGAAGCTTTCTTT.

V and J are TRBV4-1 and TRBJ2-1, with TRBD1 matching over 8 bases. Trimming took 0 bases from V and 7 from J; bases not matched to a gene: 11. In germline, CDR1 is MGHRA, CDR2 YSYEKL. This CDR3 is 17 amino acids long. This CDR3 reads CASSQEGDQDRENEQFF. The CDR3 DNA reads TGCGCCAGCAGCCAAGAGGGGGACCAGGACAGGGAAAATGAGCAGTTCTTC.

The chain joins TRBV28 to TRBJ2-7; maybe TRBD1 (7 bases). Per the germline V gene, CDR1 is MDHEN and CDR2 is SYDVKM. Trimming took 8 bases from V and 3 from J, leaving 23 bases between them. The CDR3 sequence is 16 residues long. CDR3 amino acids: CASSGDSPTRRYEQYF. In nucleotides, the CDR3 is TGTGCCAGCTCGGGGGACAGCCCTACTCGTCGCTACGAGCAGTACTTC.

DNA of the CDR3: TGTGCCAGCAGCCAACCCGGGGGCAATGAGCAGTTCTTC. Amino acid sequence: CASSQPGGNEQFF. The chain couples TRBV14 to TRBJ2-1, with a weak D call TRBD2 (6 bases). CDR1 is SGHDN, CDR2 FVKESK, per germline. The CDR3 runs to 13 residues. Deletions cut 2 bases from V and 6 bases from J, with 8 bases between.

This clone was observed a handful of times. The V call is TRBV5-6, the J call TRBJ2-7; D perhaps matches TRBD1 (6 bases). The germline CDR1 and CDR2 sequences are SGHDT and YYEEEE. V was shortened by 2 bases and J by 3 bases, with 12 bases between the two germline ends. This CDR3 spans 14 amino acids. CDR3 nucleotides: TGTGCCAGCAGCTTAGGGGACACTTACTACGAGCAGTACTTC. Amino acid sequence: CASSLGDTYYEQYF.

This chain joins TRBV15 and TRBJ2-1; 7 positions match TRBD2. CDR3 length: 18 amino acids. V shed 0 bases, J shed 5 bases, and the junction held 13 bases outside the gene matches. The germline CDR1 and CDR2 sequences are LNHNV and YYDKDF (reference sequence). The CDR3 region is CATSRDGEEQGGDNEQFF. The CDR3 DNA follows: TGTGCCACCAGCAGAGACGGGGAGGAGCAGGGAGGGGACAATGAGCAGTTCTTC.